The clone carrying this T cell receptor (beta chain) was picked up a small number of times. The CDR3 totals 15 residues. V trimming: 1 base; J trimming: 5 bases; junction bases outside the gene matches: 5. Germline V gene data show CDR1 as SGHTA and CDR2 as FQGNSA. This sample was taken from a study of blood T cell repertoires in COVID-19. Across the whole study: COVID-19 samples, acute and convalescent, were from the United States, Italy and Spain.

Profiled with immunoSEQ multiplex PCR; TCRdb holds only in-frame clones, not every one. In the table there are under 250,000 clones, over 65% of which are singletons. Recruitment covered about two dozen US areas and drew participants whose ages spanned roughly 18 to 95 years. Clinical histories supplied by participants themselves formed the basis of cohort assignment. The chain recombines TRBV7-2 with TRBJ2-1; TRBD2 matches at 7 bases. This receptor was taken from a woman aged 60-75 years who had recovered from COVID-19. Source material: PBMCs or T cells enriched from blood (not recorded which). This CDR3 reads CASSLDVGGNNEQFF. The CDR3 region has the DNA TGTGCCAGCAGCTTAGACGTGGGGGGGAACAATGAGCAGTTCTTC.